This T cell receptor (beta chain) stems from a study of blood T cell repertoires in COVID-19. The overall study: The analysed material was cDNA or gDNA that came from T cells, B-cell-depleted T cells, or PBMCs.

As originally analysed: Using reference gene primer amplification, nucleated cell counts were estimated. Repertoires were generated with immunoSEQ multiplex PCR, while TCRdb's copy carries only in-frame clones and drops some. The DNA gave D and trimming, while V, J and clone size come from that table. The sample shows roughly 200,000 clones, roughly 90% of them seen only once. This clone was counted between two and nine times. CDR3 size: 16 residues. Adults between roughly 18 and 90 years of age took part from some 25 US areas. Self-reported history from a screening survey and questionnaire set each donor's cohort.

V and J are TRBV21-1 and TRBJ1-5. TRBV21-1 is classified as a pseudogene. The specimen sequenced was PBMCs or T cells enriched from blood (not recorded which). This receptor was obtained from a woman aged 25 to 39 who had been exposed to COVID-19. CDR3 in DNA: TGTGCCAGCAGCTCCCCTTGGGGGGACAGCAATCAGCCCCAGCATTTT. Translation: CASSSPWGDSNQPQHF.